This T cell receptor (beta chain) is drawn from a study of response to subunit inactivated influenza vaccine. Comment on this clonotype: What it binds is unknown. A much larger clonotype is one base distant, so this may be a read error.

One entry per CDR3 protein results from TCRdb running MiXCR on the RT-PCR reads. The table shows 650,000 to 800,000 distinct CDR3 sequences, with about 15% occurring only once. This CDR3 has 12 amino acids. Germline V gives CDR1 SNHLY, CDR2 FYNNEI. Overall study results and limits: Each seasonal influenza vaccination, the authors suggested, recruits few new T cells.

Material: PBMCs from blood, obtained less than 15 days before vaccination. This clonotype was obtained from a man aged 45-65 years who received an inactivated influenza vaccine. The gene calls are TRBV2 and TRBJ1-2, with D possibly being TRBD1 (5 bases). CDR3 nucleotide sequence: TGTGCCAGCAGAGGGGATAACTATGGCTACTCCTTC. Translating it yields CASRGDNYGYSF.